Listed below are T cell receptor beta chains from one sample, sequenced in a study of shared clonotypes between healthy human individuals. The method was immunoSEQ multiplex PCR; TCRdb's version includes in-frame clones alone and lacks a portion of them. Counted here are about 2.5 million clones, 80% to 95% occurring once; the ten biggest clones make up 0.37%. The sequenced material came from naive CD4+ T cells from PBMCs. These receptors all stem from a man between 18 and 29 years old in good health. Some clones in this sample may be carry-over from other donors' samples. CDR3s include the opening cysteine and the closing phenylalanine or tryptophan. The D gene is left open where the match is weak. Expanded clones are given a class, and other clones once, few, many or no size at all.

size | J | V | D | DNA | CDR3
- | TRBJ2-5 | TRBV29-1 | - | TGCAGCGTTCTTAGGGTCGGAGGAGAGACCCAGTACTTC | CSVLRVGGETQYF
- | TRBJ2-4 | TRBV29-1 | - | TGCAGCGTTCGCAGGGGTGGAAACATTCAGTACTTC | CSVRRGGNIQYF
- | TRBJ1-1 | TRBV30 | - | TGTGCCTGGAGTTTACGTCAGAATTACCGTTACCTGAACACTGAAGCTTTCTTT | CAWSLRQNYRYLNTEAFF
- | TRBJ2-3 | TRBV29-1 | TRBD1 | TGCAGCGTTGAGCGACAGGGGACACCCAGCACAGATACGCAGTATTTT | CSVERQGTPSTDTQYF
- | TRBJ1-2 | TRBV7-9 | - | TGTGCCAGCAGCCAAGTGGGTGGCTACACCTTC | CASSQVGGYTF
- | TRBJ2-5 | TRBV6-4 | TRBD2 | TGTGCCAGCAAGACTAGCGGGAGTACAGAGACCCAGTACTTC | CASKTSGSTETQYF
- | TRBJ2-5 | TRBV14 | TRBD2 | TGTGCCAGCAGCCAAACTAGCGGGAGGGGGCAAGAGACCCAGTACTTC | CASSQTSGRGQETQYF
- | TRBJ2-1 | TRBV9 | TRBD2 | TGTGCCAGCAGCGTAGCGGCCGGACTAGCCAATGAGCAGTTCTTC | CASSVAAGLANEQFF
- | TRBJ1-3 | TRBV28 | - | TGTGCCAGCAGTCCTCCTTTGTCTGGAAACACCATATATTTT | CASSPPLSGNTIYF
- | TRBJ1-2 | TRBV18 | - | TGTGCCAGCTCACCAACCAGCTATGGCTACACCTTC | CASSPTSYGYTF
- | TRBJ2-2 | TRBV9 | TRBD1 | TGTGCCAGCAGCGGTGGACAGGGGTCACCGAACACCGGGGAGCTGTTTTTT | CASSGGQGSPNTGELFF
- | TRBJ2-1 | TRBV10-3 | - | TGTGCCATCAGTGGCAGGGGTAGCGGGTCTTACAATGAGCAGTTCTTC | CAISGRGSGSYNEQFF
- | TRBJ1-3 | TRBV18 | TRBD1 | TGTGCCAGCTCACCTGGACAGGGCTCTGGAAACACCATATATTTT | CASSPGQGSGNTIYF
- | TRBJ2-7 | TRBV30 | TRBD1 | TGTGCCTGGAGTCCGGGACAGGGACTCTACGAGCAGTACTTC | CAWSPGQGLYEQYF
- | TRBJ2-7 | TRBV6-1 | TRBD2 | TGTGCCAGCAGTCCCGCGCGGGGGTACGAGCAGTACTTC | CASSPARGYEQYF
- | TRBJ1-2 | TRBV27 | TRBD1 | TGTGCCAGCAGTTTATCAGGGGGCCGAGGGGGCTACACCTTC | CASSLSGGRGGYTF
once | TRBJ1-2 | TRBV5-6 | - | TGTGCCAGCAGCCCGGGACGGAACTATGGCTACACCTTC | CASSPGRNYGYTF